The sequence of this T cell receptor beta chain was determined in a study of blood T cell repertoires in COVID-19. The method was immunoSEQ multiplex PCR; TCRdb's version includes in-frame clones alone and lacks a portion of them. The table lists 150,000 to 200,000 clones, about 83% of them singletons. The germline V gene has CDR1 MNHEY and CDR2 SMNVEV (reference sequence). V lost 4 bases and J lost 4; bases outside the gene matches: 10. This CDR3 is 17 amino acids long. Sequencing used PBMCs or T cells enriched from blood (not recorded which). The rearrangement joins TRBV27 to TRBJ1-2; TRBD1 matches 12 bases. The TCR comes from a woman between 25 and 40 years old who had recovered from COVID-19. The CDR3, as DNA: TGTGCCAGCAGTTCACCCCGGGACAGGGGGCGGGGCTATGGCTACACCTTC. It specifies CASSSPRDRGRGYGYTF.